The count of the clone carrying this T cell receptor (beta chain) is one. Its antigen remains unknown. The V gene's germline CDR1 is SGDLS and CDR2 YYNGEE. The V gene end was trimmed by 3 bases and the J gene end by 5 bases; junction bases not matched to a gene: 3. The CDR3 loop spans 13 amino acids. The source of the sample is a study of graft-versus-host responses after intestinal transplantation. Study-wide context: Recipients underwent multivisceral, liver-intestinal, or isolated intestinal transplants. Anti-thymocyte globulin induction was given to all recipients, followed by tacrolimus and steroids for around 3 years. The study's findings and limits: Allografts of one patient group, those with graft-donor T cell macrochimerism, had high graft-versus-host to host-versus-graft clonal ratios. GvH clones were identified in recipient marrow, with some first appearing in ileum or blood.

Assay: immunoSEQ multiplex PCR; the TCRdb copy retains only in-frame clones and omits some. The sample includes 35,000 to 45,000 clones, approximately 94% of them seen just once. The TCR originated in a human donor who was the organ donor for an intestinal transplant. V usage is TRBV9 and J usage is TRBJ1-2; 8 nucleotides align to TRBD1. The specimen comprised unstimulated CD4+ T cells sorted from spleen or lymph node cells, sampled before transplant. CDR3 sequence reads: CASSARQGYGYTF. Here the CDR3 DNA reads TGTGCCAGCAGCGCCCGACAGGGGTATGGCTACACCTTC.